What follows is one TCR beta chain and its context. The data belong to a study of blood T cell repertoires in COVID-19. Study in general: The samples span acute and convalescent COVID-19 from the United States, Italy and Spain. Sources were T cells, B-cell-depleted T cells, or PBMCs; the material itself was cDNA or gDNA.

The CDR3 spans 12 residues. CDR1 SQVTM and CDR2 ANQGSEA come from the germline V gene. V shed 2 bases, J shed 7 bases, and the junction held 5 bases outside the gene matches. How the authors handled the data: Amplified reference gene primers provided the basis for estimating nucleated cell counts. Measured with immunoSEQ multiplex PCR; TCRdb has only the in-frame clones, and not every one. V, J and clone size are those of that table, while D and trimming were read from the DNA. Counted here are 150,000 to 200,000 clones, roughly 77% occurring once; the ten biggest clones make up 6.5%. The TCR sequence derives from a man between 65 and 80 years old with active or convalescent COVID-19. What was sequenced was peripheral blood. This chain links TRBV29-1 with TRBJ2-7; 7 nucleotides match TRBD1. This chain's CDR3 is CSVESGQEEQYF. CDR3 coding DNA: TGCAGCGTTGAATCCGGACAGGAAGAGCAGTACTTC.